This T cell receptor beta chain was found in a study of neoadjuvant anti-PD-1 for oral cavity cancer. Time point here: after neoadjuvant nivolumab, at surgical resection. TCRdb's table, derived via immunoSEQ multiplex PCR, lists solely in-frame clones and lacks some. The profile covers 55,000 to 75,000 clones, with about 90% appearing a single time and 2.5% to 3% taken by the ten largest. There are 15 residues in the CDR3. V lost 10 bases and J lost 4; bases outside the gene matches: 11. Germline CDR1 reads ENHRY; CDR2 reads SYGVKD. The chain has TRBV10-3 and TRBJ2-3, with TRBD2 matching over 10 bases. The sequenced sample was PBMCs, obtained after nivolumab (anti-PD-1) treatment. This clonotype was sampled from a person between 35 and 79 years old with oral cavity squamous cell carcinoma. The CDR3 loop is CASGSGGAGADTQYF. The CDR3 DNA follows: TGTGCCAGTGGAAGCGGGGGGGCCGGGGCAGATACGCAGTATTTT.